A single sample is the source of the 16 T cell receptor beta chains below, sequenced in a study of vaccination effects on CD4 cells after COVID-19. The repertoire was sequenced with immunoSEQ multiplex PCR; TCRdb's copy has only in-frame clones and lacks some. The sample has under 80,000 clones, 70% to 75% seen once. No antigen has been assigned to these receptors. Within the ViraFEST assay, antigen-specific CD4+ T cells underwent expansion with viral peptide pools prior to sequencing. The culture ran for 10 days, and then CD4+ T cells were isolated. Sequencing was performed on CD4+ T cells from PBMCs cultured with HCoV-229E spike peptides, taken before COVID-19 vaccination. Every receptor here comes from a human donor who received a COVID-19 vaccine.

V and J are TRBV9 and TRBJ1-2; 7 bases agree with TRBD1. Trimming took 4 bases from V and 2 from J; bases not matched to a gene: 8. From germline, CDR1 is SGDLS and CDR2 YYNGEE. The CDR3 is 15 residues long. The CDR3 spells CASSPQTGINYGYTF. The CDR3 DNA reads as TGTGCCAGCAGCCCCCAGACAGGGATAAACTATGGCTACACCTTC.

The V call is TRBV5-1, the J call TRBJ2-5; 8 nucleotides align to TRBD1. Per the germline V gene, CDR1 is SGHRS and CDR2 is YFSETQ. Trimming at V came to 2 bases and at J to 4 bases, leaving 4 bases not matched to a gene. This CDR3 has 14 residues. The CDR3 region is CASSLRQGSETQYF. CDR3 coding DNA: TGCGCCAGCAGCTTAAGACAGGGGTCAGAGACCCAGTACTTC.

V usage is TRBV6-4 and J usage is TRBJ2-1, with D unresolved. The CDR3 spans 16 residues. Per germline, CDR1 MRHNA and CDR2 SNTAGT. Trimming pared 5 bases from V and 2 bases from J, leaving 16 bases between. The CDR3 DNA is TGTGCCAGCAGTTCCTCCAGCCTCATTCCCTACAATGAGCAGTTCTTC. This gives the protein CASSSSSLIPYNEQFF.

This rearrangement joins TRBV11-3 to TRBJ2-3; D is possibly TRBD1 (5 bases). The V gene lost 0 bases and the J gene lost 4 bases, with 5 bases spanning the gap. The length of the CDR3 is 13 residues. CDR1 SGHNT and CDR2 YENEEA come from the germline V gene. The CDR3, as DNA: TGTGCCAGCAGCTTAGAAGGGGCAGATACGCAGTATTTT. Amino acids: CASSLEGADTQYF.

This clone was detected only once. The rearrangement uses TRBV10-3 and TRBJ1-2; D gene unclear. Trimming took off 2 bases at V and 2 bases at J, with 6 bases between the two ends. The CDR3 consists of 13 residues. Germline V lookup: CDR1 ENHRY, CDR2 SYGVKD. The CDR3, as DNA: TGTGCCATCAGTGAGGCAGAGAACTATGGCTACACCTTC. It translates to CAISEAENYGYTF.

The rearrangement uses TRBV28 and TRBJ1-2; D unresolved. V was clipped by 10 bases and J by 3 bases, with 12 bases between them. CDR3 size: 12 residues. CDR1 and CDR2 (germline): MDHEN, SYDVKM. CDR3 protein: CATTGSDYGYTF. The CDR3, as DNA: TGTGCCACCACGGGGTCAGACTATGGCTACACCTTC.

In its sample, this clone was seen a few times. This chain links TRBV6-6 with TRBJ1-2; no firm D call. Trimming cost V 7 bases and J 2 bases, with 14 bases left between them. Germline CDR1 is MNHNY and CDR2 is SVGAGI (reference sequence). This CDR3 comprises 14 residues. This CDR3 is CASTRPETNYGYTF. CDR3 nucleotide sequence: TGTGCCAGCACCCGACCTGAGACGAACTATGGCTACACCTTC.

The V and J genes are TRBV18 and TRBJ2-3; 11 bases match TRBD2. V was pared by 3 bases and J by 1 base, with 6 bases of the junction left unmatched. Germline CDR1 KGHSH, CDR2 LQKENI. The CDR3 is 17 amino acids. CDR3 sequence: CASSPTSGGVGTDTQYF. CDR3 nucleotide sequence: TGTGCCAGCTCACCTACTAGCGGGGGCGTTGGCACAGATACGCAGTATTTT.

This clone has just a few counts. The chain has TRBV7-3 and TRBJ2-2; D is perhaps TRBD1 (6 bases). This CDR3 contains 16 residues. V was trimmed by 5 bases and J by 2 bases, leaving 15 bases between them. Germline V gene data show CDR1 as SGHTA and CDR2 as FQGTGA. CDR3 in DNA: TGTGCCAGCAGCCCACTGGTCAGGGGAAACACCGGGGAGCTGTTTTTT. This sequence encodes CASSPLVRGNTGELFF.

The chain couples TRBV28 to TRBJ2-3; no firm D call. This CDR3 has 12 amino acids. V was cut by 6 bases and J by 3 bases, with 7 bases left in between. Germline CDR1 MDHEN, CDR2 SYDVKM. The CDR3 sequence: CASRLQTDTQYF. The CDR3 bases are TGTGCCAGCAGACTCCAGACAGATACGCAGTATTTT.

The V gene is TRBV2, the J gene TRBJ2-2; D gene ambiguous. CDR1 SNHLY and CDR2 FYNNEI come from the germline V gene. This CDR3 region has 13 residues. Trimming removed 8 bases from V and 7 bases from J, with 14 bases in between. The CDR3 spells CASSRVIGGELFF. DNA for the CDR3: TGTGCCAGCTCCCGGGTAATCGGCGGGGAGCTGTTTTTT.

This clone was observed a handful of times. J is TRBJ1-2 and V is TRBV4-1; D not certain. Trimming shortened V by 4 bases and J by 4 bases, and 13 bases separated the two germline ends. In germline, CDR1 is MGHRA, CDR2 YSYEKL. The CDR3 has 14 residues. The CDR3 DNA reads TGCGCCAGCAGCCCCCTTTCGGCGACCTATGGCTACACCTTC. This encodes CASSPLSATYGYTF.

The genes are TRBV24-1 and TRBJ2-5, with 9 bases that match TRBD1. V was clipped by 2 bases and J by 3 bases; unmatched bases: 3. CDR3 length equals 15 residues. Germline CDR1 and CDR2: KGHDR and SFDVKD. This CDR3 reads CATSDSGTGKETQYF. In DNA form, the CDR3 reads TGTGCCACCAGTGATTCCGGGACAGGGAAAGAGACCCAGTACTTC.

This chain uses TRBV1 with TRBJ2-7; the table's D gene call, TRBD1, was not cross checked with the DNA. TRBV1 is a pseudogene segment. There are 16 residues in the CDR3. DNA of the CDR3: TGCACCAGCAGTCAAACCTTTCCACAGGGCTCGGCCGAGCAGTACGTC. Its protein is CTSSQTFPQGSAEQYV.

For the CDR3, the DNA is TGTGCCAGCAGAAGACAGGGGAATAGCAATCAGCCCCAGCATTTT. Translating gives CASRRQGNSNQPQHF. This chain connects TRBV2 to TRBJ1-5; TRBD1 matches 8 bases. V was pared by 6 bases and J by 0 bases, with 4 bases of the junction left unmatched. Germline CDR1 reads SNHLY; CDR2 reads FYNNEI. The length of the CDR3 is 15 residues.

The chain carries TRBV12-5 and TRBJ1-2, with 9 bases lining up with TRBD1. The CDR3 is 13 residues long. V lost 5 bases to trimming and J lost 7 bases; unmatched junction nucleotides: 5. Germline lookup yields CDR1 LGHNT and CDR2 FRNRAP. In nucleotides, the CDR3 is TGTGCTAGTGGTATACAGGGGGCTCGTGGCTACACCTTC. Residues: CASGIQGARGYTF.